The clone carrying this T cell receptor (beta chain) has only a few counts. Its antigen is not identified. As the sequencing template, cDNA was produced by extracting RNA and reverse transcribing it. Profiling relied on immunoSEQ multiplex PCR, and the TCRdb table lists in-frame clones only, not all of them. The sample holds about 150,000 clones, 45% to 60% seen once. The treatment was: oral pan-JAK inhibitor, 5-10 mg twice daily. Alopecia areata patients had lesional scalp punch biopsies and peripheral blood taken from them. These data are taken from a study of CD8+ T cells in alopecia areata. Overall study findings and caveats: Many of the expanded lesional clones endured in scalp and blood while on tofacitinib. Expanded CD8+ clones among the top 100, and scalp clonality, were significantly decreased by tofacitinib.

V was pared by 1 base and J by 1 base, with 13 bases between. Germline CDR1 reads LGHNA; CDR2 reads YSLEER. CDR3 length equals 17 residues. The source of this sequence is a human donor with alopecia areata. Sequenced material: CD8+ T cells sorted from blood, taken at week 4, from a patient treated with tofacitinib. The V gene is TRBV4-3, the J gene TRBJ2-2; D is unresolved. The CDR3 loop reads CASSQVPWWENTGELFF. The CDR3 coding sequence is TGCGCCAGCAGCCAAGTGCCGTGGTGGGAGAACACCGGGGAGCTGTTTTTT.